The next 2 T cell receptor beta chains were all read from a single sample in a study of CD8 T cells in ankylosing spondylitis. MiXCR, run by TCRdb on the 5' RACE reads, gives a single entry per CDR3 protein. The table has about 140,000 distinct CDR3 sequences, approximately 7.3% seen once. The sample was blood, either unsorted or a sorted T cell fraction (not recorded which). These receptors came from a female donor with ankylosing spondylitis or in good health (not recorded which).

This clonotype was picked up many times. V and J are TRBV7-8 and TRBJ1-6, with 10 bases identical to TRBD1. Trimming cost V 5 bases and J 10 bases; bases outside gene matches: 5. The CDR3 runs 14 residues. CDR1 and CDR2 from the germline V gene are SGHVS and FQNEAQ. CDR3 residues: CASSPGTGDSPLHF. CDR3 DNA: TGTGCCAGCAGCCCCGGGACAGGGGACTCACCCCTCCACTTT. Drawing the rest from reference TRBV7-8 and TRBJ1-6, the complete variable domain is GAGVSQSPRYKVAKRGQDVALRCDPISGHVSLFWYQQALGQGPEFLTYFQNEAQLDKSGLPSDRFFAERPEGSVSTLKIQRTQQEDSAVYLCASSPGTGDSPLHFGNGTRLTVT.

CDR3 in DNA: TGTGCCAGTAGTATACAGGGGGGTCAGCCCCAGCATTTT. It is translated as CASSIQGGQPQHF. The genes are TRBV19 and TRBJ1-5; 7 bases match TRBD1. Germline V gives CDR1 LNHDA, CDR2 SQIVND (reference sequence). CDR3 length equals 13 residues. J was trimmed by 6 bases and V by 2 bases; bases with no gene match: 1.